The 15 T cell receptor beta chains below were found in one sample sequenced in a study of neurological immune-mediated disorders. TCRdb used MiXCR to reprocess the 5' RACE reads, holding one entry per CDR3 protein. The sample records approximately 50,000 distinct CDR3 sequences, 3% to 4% being singletons. Sequencing was done on a sample of PBMCs. The source is a man aged 40-49 years with multiple sclerosis.

This clonotype was counted between two and nine times. The rearrangement uses TRBV28 and TRBJ2-1; D perhaps matches TRBD2 (6 bases). V gave up 2 bases and J gave up 6 bases, with 11 bases separating them. This CDR3 is 14 amino acids long. Germline V lookup: CDR1 MDHEN, CDR2 SYDVKM. The CDR3 nucleotides read TGTGCCAGCAGTTTAGGTGTCGGGGGCAATGAGCAGTTCTTC. This codes for CASSLGVGGNEQFF.

This clonotype was counted at least ten times. The rearrangement uses TRBV29-1 and TRBJ1-1; 9 bases map to TRBD1. Germline-derived CDR1 and CDR2 are SQVTM and ANQGSEA. The V segment lost 8 bases and the J segment 3 bases; nucleotides outside the gene matches: 4. The CDR3 is 12 amino acids. The CDR3 loop reads CSSDRGYTEAFF. The CDR3 region has the DNA TGCAGCTCGGACAGGGGCTACACTGAAGCTTTCTTT.

There are many counts of this clonotype. J is TRBJ2-5 and V is TRBV5-1; D gene ambiguous. This CDR3 is built from 11 residues. Trimming left V 1 base short and J 8 bases short, with 6 bases between. Germline V gene data show CDR1 as SGHRS and CDR2 as YFSETQ. CDR3 sequence reads: CASSLSATQYF. In DNA, the CDR3 is TGCGCCAGCAGCTTGTCAGCCACCCAGTACTTC. The entire variable domain, with the rest obtained from reference TRBV5-1 and TRBJ2-5, is as follows: KAGVTQTPRYLIKTRGQQVTLSCSPISGHRSVSWYQQTPGQGLQFLFEYFSETQRNKGNFPGRFSGRQFSNSRSEMNVSTLELGDSALYLCASSLSATQYFGPGTRLLVL.

This clonotype was seen at least ten times. The chain carries TRBV5-5 and TRBJ1-6, with TRBD1 matching 9 bases. CDR1 SGHKS and CDR2 YYEKEE come from the germline V gene (reference sequence). This CDR3 has 14 residues. J was trimmed by 9 bases and V by 1 base; bases with no gene match: 2. CDR3 residues: CASSLNRGLSPLHF. In DNA, the CDR3 is TGTGCCAGCAGCTTGAACAGGGGGCTTTCACCCCTCCACTTT.

In this sample, this clonotype turned up many times. The chain combines TRBV4-1 with TRBJ2-5, with 7 bases lining up with TRBD2. The V segment lost 1 base and the J segment 1 base; nucleotides outside the gene matches: 18. Germline lookup yields CDR1 MGHRA and CDR2 YSYEKL. CDR3 size: 20 residues. The CDR3 reads CASSQVGGFGGGISQETQYF. CDR3 DNA: TGCGCCAGCAGCCAAGTCGGTGGGTTTGGCGGGGGAATTTCCCAAGAGACCCAGTACTTC.

Note on this clonotype: This may stem from a read error, because a much larger clone lies one nucleotide away. The gene calls are TRBV18 and TRBJ1-2, with 8 bases identical to TRBD1. The germline V gene has CDR1 KGHSH and CDR2 LQKENI. This CDR3 has 14 residues. The CDR3 region has the DNA TGTGCCAGCTCACGGGACAGGCCTAACCATGGCTACACCTTC. It yields the protein CASSRDRPNHGYTF.

At least ten counts were recorded for this clonotype. The chain couples TRBV29-1 to TRBJ1-4, with 11 bases aligning to TRBD1. The V and J ends lost 7 bases and 9 bases, in that order; junction bases with no gene match: 10. The CDR3 loop spans 14 amino acids. Germline CDR1 and CDR2: SQVTM and ANQGSEA. In DNA, the CDR3 is TGCAGCGCCGGATGGGACAGGGGGGCCCAAAAACTGTTTTTT. This encodes CSAGWDRGAQKLFF.

This clonotype was seen ten or more times. This chain links TRBV20-1 with TRBJ2-5; D is perhaps TRBD1 (5 bases). The V gene's germline CDR1 is DFQATT and CDR2 SNEGSKA (reference sequence). Trimming cost V 6 bases and J 2 bases, with 7 bases left between them. CDR3 size: 11 residues. The CDR3 nucleotides are TGCAGTGCGTGGACACAAGAGACCCAGTACTTC. Its translation: CSAWTQETQYF.

This clonotype has a handful of counts. The chain links TRBV20-1 to TRBJ2-5; 7 bases line up with TRBD2. Trimming removed 4 bases from V and 9 bases from J; junction bases left unmatched: 14. Per the germline V gene, CDR1 is DFQATT and CDR2 is SNEGSKA (reference sequence). This CDR3 contains 14 residues. The CDR3 loop is CSAISGTTEEAQYF. The CDR3 DNA follows: TGCAGTGCTATAAGCGGGACTACCGAAGAAGCCCAGTACTTC.

This clonotype was seen at least ten times. The chain combines TRBV30 with TRBJ2-1; 7 bases line up with TRBD1. V lost 3 bases to trimming and J lost 6 bases; unmatched junction nucleotides: 5. Germline-derived CDR1 and CDR2 are GTSNPN and SVGIG (reference sequence). The CDR3 has 13 residues. The CDR3 nucleotides read TGTGCCTGGAGGAATGACAGGGCCAATGAGCAGTTCTTC. Its protein is CAWRNDRANEQFF.

This clonotype appeared many times. The chain joins TRBV10-3 to TRBJ1-2; 9 nucleotides match TRBD1. The CDR3 has 15 amino acids. Looked up from germline, CDR1 is ENHRY and CDR2 is SYGVKD. The V and J ends lost 5 bases and 6 bases, in that order; junction bases with no gene match: 10. The CDR3 DNA is TGTGCCATCAGTTATAACGACAGGGGGAAGGATGGCTACACCTTC. Protein sequence: CAISYNDRGKDGYTF.

This clonotype was observed at least ten times. V usage is TRBV7-7 and J usage is TRBJ2-5; maybe TRBD2 (6 bases). Germline CDR1 is SSHAT and CDR2 is FNYEAQ (reference sequence). The CDR3 is made up of 16 amino acids. V shed 1 base and J shed 1 base, with 13 bases lying between them. CDR3 in amino acids: CASSLGRLVSQETQYF. The DNA of the CDR3 is TGTGCCAGCAGCTTAGGTAGACTAGTCAGCCAAGAGACCCAGTACTTC.

This clonotype appeared many times. The CDR3 DNA sequence: TGTGCCATCAGGGATACAAGGGAGCCCTACGAGCAGTACTTC. Encoded protein: CAIRDTREPYEQYF. The chain joins TRBV10-3 to TRBJ2-7; perhaps TRBD2 as D (5 bases). V was pared by 6 bases and J by 2 bases, with 14 bases between. Germline values: CDR1 ENHRY, CDR2 SYGVKD. This CDR3 spans 14 amino acids.

This clonotype was seen at least ten times. This chain's CDR3 is CRANRPGLAGGRSTDTQYF. In DNA, the CDR3 is TGCAGGGCGAATCGCCCGGGACTAGCGGGGGGGAGGAGCACAGATACGCAGTATTTT. The genes are TRBV20-1 and TRBJ2-3; 16 nucleotides line up with TRBD2. Germline V gene data show CDR1 as DFQATT and CDR2 as SNEGSKA (reference sequence). The length of the CDR3 is 19 residues.

This clonotype was seen at least ten times. This chain uses TRBV20-1 with TRBJ1-2, with D hard to call. Trimming took off 2 bases at V and 6 bases at J, with 7 bases between the two ends. Looked up from germline, CDR1 is DFQATT and CDR2 is SNEGSKA (reference sequence). There are 11 residues in the CDR3. This CDR3 reads CSARSVDGYTF. CDR3 nucleotide sequence: TGCAGTGCTAGATCAGTCGATGGCTACACCTTC.